Listed here are 29 T cell receptor beta chains from one sample, sequenced in a study of T cell changes during pregnancy in multiple sclerosis. Sequenced by immunoSEQ multiplex PCR; TCRdb stores in-frame clones only, minus some. Found here are fewer than 85,000 clones, roughly nine tenths of them singletons; the top ten hold 1.6%. The source material was peripheral blood, sampled in the first trimester of pregnancy. These TCRs come from a female donor in good health, enrolled as a control in a pregnancy study.

The J gene is TRBJ2-3, the V gene TRBV2; 13 bases line up with TRBD2. CDR1 and CDR2 (germline): SNHLY, FYNNEI. The J segment lost 2 bases and the V segment lost 6 bases, leaving 2 bases of the junction unmatched. The CDR3 runs to 15 residues. The CDR3 loop reads CASRGTSGITDTQYF. DNA for the CDR3: TGTGCCAGCAGGGGGACTAGCGGGATCACAGATACGCAGTATTTT.

The rearrangement uses TRBV5-1 and TRBJ1-1, with D hard to call. Looked up from germline, CDR1 is SGHRS and CDR2 is YFSETQ. V was shortened by 0 bases and J by 0 bases, with 9 bases between the two germline ends. The CDR3 is made up of 15 amino acids. CDR3 sequence (DNA): TGCGCCAGCAGCTTGGTTGGCGGGATGAACACTGAAGCTTTCTTT. This gives the protein CASSLVGGMNTEAFF.

This chain uses TRBV28 with TRBJ1-5; 7 bases align to TRBD1. The V gene end was trimmed by 6 bases and the J gene end by 6 bases; junction bases not matched to a gene: 17. Germline CDR1 is MDHEN and CDR2 is SYDVKM. This CDR3 is 17 amino acids long. This chain's CDR3 is CASSSLQGKGRGQPQHF. The CDR3 nucleotides read TGTGCCAGCAGCTCCCTACAGGGGAAGGGTCGCGGTCAGCCCCAGCATTTT.

V and J are TRBV29-1 and TRBJ2-7; 14 bases map to TRBD2. Germline lookup yields CDR1 SQVTM and CDR2 ANQGSEA. The ends lost 6 bases at V and 4 bases at J; junction bases unmatched: 2. CDR3 size: 13 residues. The CDR3 nucleotides are TGCAGCGTGGGACTAGCGGGAGATTACGAGCAGTACTTC. Amino acid sequence: CSVGLAGDYEQYF.

The gene calls are TRBV11-1 and TRBJ2-5; TRBD2 aligns across 12 bases. The trim removed 1 base at V and 4 bases at J, leaving 7 bases unmatched. The CDR3 is 17 residues long. Germline values: CDR1 SGHAT, CDR2 FQDESV (reference sequence). In DNA, the CDR3 is TGTGCCAGCAGCTTAGAGTCACCGGGACTAGCGGGAGAGACCCAGTACTTC. Protein product: CASSLESPGLAGETQYF.

The chain is built from TRBV5-1 and TRBJ2-1; D is unclear. Germline assignment: CDR1 SGHRS and CDR2 YFSETQ. The CDR3 has 15 amino acids. Trimming removed 2 bases from V and 2 bases from J, with 11 bases in between. DNA for the CDR3: TGCGCCAGCAGCTTAGAAGTCGGTGCCTACAATGAGCAGTTCTTC. Translating it yields CASSLEVGAYNEQFF.

The CDR3 DNA reads TGTGCCAGCAGCTTGGGAGGGACAGGGGTGACTGAAGCTTTCTTT. This sequence encodes CASSLGGTGVTEAFF. This rearrangement joins TRBV5-4 to TRBJ1-1, with TRBD1 matching over 10 bases. CDR1 is SGHNT, CDR2 YYREEE, per germline (reference sequence). V gave up 0 bases and J gave up 5 bases; unmatched junction bases: 4. The CDR3 is 15 amino acids.

In nucleotides, the CDR3 is TGTGCCAGCAGTTCCGGGGGGGTGTTCGGAGCGGGAGGAGGCAATGAGCAGTTCTTC. This gives the protein CASSSGGVFGAGGGNEQFF. The chain uses TRBV28 and TRBJ2-1, with 9 bases lining up with TRBD2. V shed 4 bases and J 6 bases; nucleotides not matched to a gene: 19. The germline CDR1 and CDR2 sequences are MDHEN and SYDVKM. The CDR3 has 19 amino acids.

The chain couples TRBV7-9 to TRBJ2-5; TRBD2 matches at 9 bases. The trim removed 3 bases at V and 2 bases at J, leaving 4 bases unmatched. The CDR3 runs 15 residues. Per germline, CDR1 SEHNR and CDR2 FQNEAQ (reference sequence). CDR3 residues: CASSFRSGGQETQYF. DNA for the CDR3: TGTGCCAGCAGCTTCAGAAGCGGGGGGCAAGAGACCCAGTACTTC.

This chain joins TRBV7-9 and TRBJ2-5; 7 nucleotides match TRBD1. CDR1 and CDR2 (germline): SEHNR, FQNEAQ (reference sequence). The ends lost 5 bases at V and 1 base at J; junction bases unmatched: 4. The CDR3 totals 14 residues. CDR3 sequence reads: CASSADRVQETQYF. The CDR3 DNA is TGTGCCAGCAGCGCTGACAGGGTCCAAGAGACCCAGTACTTC. The full variable domain, rest sourced from reference TRBV7-9 and TRBJ2-5, is DTGVSQNPRHKITKRGQNVTFRCDPISEHNRLYWYRQTLGQGPEFLTYFQNEAQLEKSRLLSDRFSAERPKGSFSTLEIQRTEQGDSAMYLCASSADRVQETQYFGPGTRLLVL.

The CDR3 spells CASRSPGTGTYEQYF. DNA for the CDR3: TGTGCCAGTAGATCCCCCGGGACAGGGACGTACGAGCAGTACTTC. The V call is TRBV19, the J call TRBJ2-7; 9 positions match TRBD1. Germline loops: CDR1 LNHDA, CDR2 SQIVND (reference sequence). Trimming took 6 bases from V and 4 from J; bases not matched to a gene: 10. This CDR3 has 15 residues.

The chain joins TRBV28 to TRBJ2-7; 7 nucleotides line up with TRBD1. Germline CDR1 is MDHEN and CDR2 is SYDVKM. The ends lost 6 bases at V and 3 bases at J; junction bases unmatched: 5. The CDR3 contains 13 residues. The CDR3 here is CASRPGTDYEQYF. For the CDR3, the DNA is TGTGCCAGCAGACCCGGGACAGACTACGAGCAGTACTTC. The whole variable domain, remainder taken from reference TRBV28 and TRBJ2-7, is DVKVTQSSRYLVKRTGEKVFLECVQDMDHENMFWYRQDPGLGLRLIYFSYDVKMKEKGDIPEGYSVSREKKERFSLILESASTNQTSMYLCASRPGTDYEQYFGPGTRLTVT.

The chain is built from TRBV28 and TRBJ1-2; D remains unclear. The CDR3 is 15 residues long. The ends were cut back, 4 bases at V and 3 bases at J, with 15 bases in the middle. Per germline, CDR1 MDHEN and CDR2 SYDVKM. Here the CDR3 DNA reads TGTGCCAGCAGTTCGACCCGGGTTAATGACTATGGCTACACCTTC. It specifies CASSSTRVNDYGYTF.

CDR3 bases: TGCGCCAGCAGCCCCGACAGGAACTATGGCTACACCTTC. Translated: CASSPDRNYGYTF. J is TRBJ1-2 and V is TRBV5-1, with D maybe TRBD1 (6 bases). Between the trimmed V and J ends, which lost 4 bases and 2 bases, there was a span of 9 bases. The length of the CDR3 is 13 residues. The germline gives CDR1 SGHRS, CDR2 YFSETQ.

J is TRBJ1-5 and V is TRBV6-1; possibly TRBD1 for D (5 bases). Germline values: CDR1 MNHNS, CDR2 SASEGT. V was clipped by 2 bases and J by 5 bases, with 10 bases between them. The CDR3 totals 14 residues. The CDR3 reads CASSENRWDQPQHF. The CDR3 nucleotides read TGTGCCAGCAGTGAAAACAGGTGGGATCAGCCCCAGCATTTT.

This clone was picked up one time. V is TRBV7-2 and J is TRBJ1-3, with D unclear. CDR3 size: 16 residues. The germline V gene encodes CDR1 SGHTA and CDR2 FQGNSA. V was trimmed by 5 bases and J by 0 bases, leaving 14 bases between them. CDR3 in amino acids: CASSLVRGLSGNTIYF. CDR3 DNA sequence: TGTGCCAGCAGCCTCGTCAGAGGGCTCTCTGGAAACACCATATATTTT.

The genes are TRBV5-3 and TRBJ2-7; TRBD2 agrees at 10 bases. TRBV5-3 is annotated as an ORF whose role is uncertain. J was trimmed by 3 bases and V by 2 bases; bases with no gene match: 2. This CDR3 has 14 amino acids. The CDR3 loop is CARSFRTSGYEQYF. CDR3 in DNA: TGTGCCAGAAGCTTCCGGACTAGCGGCTACGAGCAGTACTTC.

Here the CDR3 DNA reads TGCGCCAGCAGCGACAGGGTCTCAGAGACCCAGTACTTC. Translating gives CASSDRVSETQYF. The chain carries TRBV5-1 and TRBJ2-5, with 7 nucleotides matching TRBD1. CDR3 size: 13 residues. Germline lookup yields CDR1 SGHRS and CDR2 YFSETQ. The trim removed 4 bases at V and 4 bases at J, leaving 4 bases unmatched.

The genes are TRBV11-3 and TRBJ2-2; D remains unclear. The germline gives CDR1 SGHNT, CDR2 YENEEA. The length of the CDR3 is 13 residues. Trimming took 5 bases from V and 0 from J, leaving 4 bases between them. DNA for the CDR3: TGTGCCAGCAGCGAGACGAACACCGGGGAGCTGTTTTTT. This gives the protein CASSETNTGELFF.

The CDR3 reads CASAGRGLYEQYF. CDR3 sequence (DNA): TGTGCCAGTGCGGGCAGGGGGCTCTACGAGCAGTACTTC. The chain uses TRBV5-8 and TRBJ2-7; 8 positions agree with TRBD1. There are 13 residues in the CDR3. V dropped 8 bases and J dropped 3; count of bases not matched to a gene: 7. CDR1 and CDR2 from the germline V gene are SGHTS and YDEGEE.

The chain has TRBV6-6 and TRBJ2-1; 12 bases fit TRBD2. Per germline, CDR1 MNHNY and CDR2 SVGAGI (reference sequence). This CDR3 contains 15 residues. After removal of 4 bases from V and 9 bases from J, the junction contained 7 bases not matched to a gene. The CDR3 bases are TGTGCCAGCAGTTCCCTAGCGGGAGGGCCTGGTGAGCAGTTCTTC. It translates to CASSSLAGGPGEQFF.

The chain is built from TRBV27 and TRBJ2-7; the D gene is possibly TRBD2 (6 bases). This CDR3 comprises 14 residues. Trimming pared 2 bases from V and 5 bases from J, leaving 13 bases between. Germline V CDR1 and CDR2: MNHEY, SMNVEV (reference sequence). CDR3 DNA sequence: TGTGCCAGCAGTTTACAGGACGGGGGTAACGAGCAGTACTTC. Amino acids: CASSLQDGGNEQYF.

This sequence joins TRBV4-1 and TRBJ2-3, with TRBD2 identical over 10 bases. The CDR3 consists of 15 residues. V shed 6 bases, J shed 2 bases, and the junction held 5 bases outside the gene matches. CDR1 MGHRA and CDR2 YSYEKL come from the germline V gene. This CDR3 is CASSRTSGFTDTQYF. Written as DNA, the CDR3 is TGCGCCAGCAGTAGGACTAGCGGATTCACAGATACGCAGTATTTT.

The V gene is TRBV7-8, the J gene TRBJ2-1, with D maybe TRBD1 (6 bases). The CDR3 is 13 amino acids. Germline V gene sequence: CDR1 SGHVS, CDR2 FQNEAQ. Trimming stripped 5 bases from V and 9 bases from J, with 14 bases between. CDR3 DNA: TGTGCCAGCAGCGTAGGGGGAAGCGGTGAGCAGTTCTTC. It specifies CASSVGGSGEQFF.

The chain carries TRBV18 and TRBJ2-1; D remains ambiguous. V was trimmed by 3 bases and J by 0 bases, leaving 12 bases between them. Germline assignment: CDR1 KGHSH and CDR2 LQKENI. The CDR3 has 16 amino acids. CDR3 bases: TGTGCCAGCTCACCGGAGACTGGTTCCTCCTACAATGAGCAGTTCTTC. This encodes CASSPETGSSYNEQFF.

The chain is built from TRBV28 and TRBJ2-7, with no clear D. The V gene lost 4 bases and the J gene lost 4 bases, with 8 bases spanning the gap. This CDR3 spans 12 amino acids. CDR1 is MDHEN, CDR2 SYDVKM, per germline. CDR3 loop: CASSSPGYEQYF. The CDR3 coding sequence is TGTGCCAGCAGTTCTCCCGGGTACGAGCAGTACTTC.

This clone was detected only once. This chain uses TRBV6-5 with TRBJ2-7; TRBD1 is a possible D gene (5 bases). Per germline, CDR1 MNHEY and CDR2 SVGAGI. The CDR3 extends over 15 amino acids. V lost 6 bases to trimming and J lost 3 bases, with 18 bases between them. The CDR3 loop reads CASSPGPDTRYEQYF. The CDR3 nucleotides are TGTGCCAGCAGCCCAGGGCCTGACACCCGCTACGAGCAGTACTTC.

This clone was recorded only once. The chain has TRBV5-4 and TRBJ2-3; D may be TRBD2 (6 bases). This CDR3 region has 14 residues. CDR1 and CDR2 from the germline V gene are SGHNT and YYREEE (reference sequence). The V end was cut by 0 bases, the J end by 5 bases, with 10 bases between. This chain's CDR3 is CASSLEGRGDTQYF. Written as DNA, the CDR3 is TGTGCCAGCAGCTTGGAGGGGCGGGGAGATACGCAGTATTTT.

V gene TRBV28 combines with J gene TRBJ2-7, with D possibly matching TRBD1 (6 bases). Germline values: CDR1 MDHEN, CDR2 SYDVKM. The ends were cut back, 6 bases at V and 2 bases at J, with 17 bases in the middle. This CDR3 spans 15 amino acids. CDR3 in amino acids: CASRQKTGETYEQYF. As DNA, the CDR3 is TGTGCCAGCAGACAAAAGACAGGTGAGACCTACGAGCAGTACTTC.